These 24 T cell receptor beta chains share one sample of origin, sequenced in a study of human T cells and chemical hapten exposure. TCRdb reprocessed the RACE reads with MiXCR, giving one entry per CDR3 protein. The top ten clones hold roughly 2.6% of a sample with some 400,000 distinct CDR3 sequences, around 5.5% of them seen once. Indicated time point: pre-sensitization, week 0. Regarding treatment: therapeutic diphenylcyclopropenone sensitization with weekly scalp DPC. Specimen: whole blood, collected in connection with sensitization to the hapten diphenylcyclopropenone (DPC). These receptors came from a woman aged 45-59 years with alopecia areata. Some clones in this sample may be carry-over from other donors' samples.

The chain is built from TRBV18 and TRBJ1-3; D unresolved. With 5 bases removed from V and 0 bases from J, the gap between germline ends came to 5 bases. CDR3 length: 13 amino acids. The germline CDR1 and CDR2 sequences are KGHSH and LQKENI. The CDR3 protein is CASSENSGNTIYF. For the CDR3, the DNA is TGTGCCAGCTCAGAGAACTCTGGAAACACCATATATTTT.

This clonotype was detected ten times or more. The V and J genes are TRBV7-9 and TRBJ1-4; D is unclear. CDR3 size: 13 residues. V lost 0 bases and J 4 bases, leaving 3 bases between the germline ends. CDR1 is SEHNR and CDR2 is FQNEAQ in the germline V gene (reference sequence). The DNA of the CDR3 is TGTGCCAGCAGCTTAGCCGTTAATGAAAAACTGTTTTTT. Translated: CASSLAVNEKLFF.

This clonotype was seen more than once but under ten times. This chain joins TRBV5-1 and TRBJ1-2; D gene uncertain. Germline V gives CDR1 SGHRS, CDR2 YFSETQ. The CDR3 totals 15 residues. Trimming left V 0 bases short and J 0 bases short, with 9 bases between. The CDR3 is CASSLGRTANYGYTF. The CDR3 DNA reads TGCGCCAGCAGCTTGGGACGAACCGCTAACTATGGCTACACCTTC. Complete variable domain (other parts from reference TRBV5-1 and TRBJ1-2): KAGVTQTPRYLIKTRGQQVTLSCSPISGHRSVSWYQQTPGQGLQFLFEYFSETQRNKGNFPGRFSGRQFSNSRSEMNVSTLELGDSALYLCASSLGRTANYGYTFGSGTRLTVV.

The rearrangement uses TRBV5-1 and TRBJ2-3; possibly TRBD1 for D (5 bases). Per the germline V gene, CDR1 is SGHRS and CDR2 is YFSETQ. The CDR3 loop spans 13 amino acids. V was trimmed by 6 bases and J by 3 bases, leaving 11 bases between them. This CDR3 is CASTRRETDTQYF. In DNA, the CDR3 is TGCGCCAGCACCCGCAGGGAAACAGATACGCAGTATTTT. Looking up the rest from reference TRBV5-1 and TRBJ2-3 gives the full variable domain: KAGVTQTPRYLIKTRGQQVTLSCSPISGHRSVSWYQQTPGQGLQFLFEYFSETQRNKGNFPGRFSGRQFSNSRSEMNVSTLELGDSALYLCASTRRETDTQYFGPGTRLTVL.

This sequence joins TRBV4-2 and TRBJ1-1, with D unresolved. V was trimmed by 4 bases and J by 0 bases, leaving 15 bases between them. The germline gives CDR1 LGHNA, CDR2 YNFKEQ. The CDR3 covers 16 residues. The CDR3 DNA is TGTGCCAGCAGCCGTCCTACGGACCCGTTGAACACTGAAGCTTTCTTT. Protein product: CASSRPTDPLNTEAFF.

This clonotype occurred many times. The DNA for the CDR3 is TGTGCCAGCAGCCCCCAAGGAGCGGGGGAAGAGCAGTACTTC. Protein product: CASSPQGAGEEQYF. This chain links TRBV7-6 with TRBJ2-7; 8 bases are a match to TRBD2. There are 14 residues in the CDR3. The germline V gene has CDR1 SGHVS and CDR2 FNYEAQ. Trimming took 5 bases from V and 7 from J; bases not matched to a gene: 10.

The chain couples TRBV4-2 to TRBJ2-3; D is uncertain. This CDR3 spans 14 amino acids. V was cut by 0 bases and J by 5 bases, with 9 bases left in between. In germline, CDR1 is LGHNA, CDR2 YNFKEQ. CDR3 nucleotides: TGTGCCAGCAGCCAAGATAAGGGAAGAGATACGCAGTATTTT. This gives the protein CASSQDKGRDTQYF.

The V call is TRBV6-1, the J call TRBJ2-2; D uncertain. The CDR3 runs to 16 residues. From germline, CDR1 is MNHNS and CDR2 SASEGT. Trimming cost V 2 bases and J 4 bases, with 14 bases left between them. CDR3 sequence reads: CASSELERVGTGELFF. CDR3 coding DNA: TGTGCCAGCAGTGAATTAGAAAGGGTTGGCACCGGGGAGCTGTTTTTT.

This clonotype was counted at least ten times. The chain combines TRBV28 with TRBJ2-7; TRBD1 matches at 9 bases. Germline CDR1 and CDR2: MDHEN and SYDVKM. The CDR3 sequence is 14 residues long. V shed 4 bases and J 4 bases; nucleotides not matched to a gene: 5. The CDR3: CASSYRGRVYEQYF. CDR3 nucleotide sequence: TGTGCCAGCAGTTACAGGGGGCGCGTTTACGAGCAGTACTTC.

This clonotype appeared many times. The J gene is TRBJ1-2, the V gene TRBV9; D is ambiguous. V gave up 3 bases and J gave up 0 bases, with 9 bases separating them. From germline, CDR1 is SGDLS and CDR2 YYNGEE. The CDR3 contains 14 residues. As DNA, the CDR3 is TGTGCCAGCAGCGCGGCGGTACCTAACTATGGCTACACCTTC. Translating gives CASSAAVPNYGYTF.

This clonotype came up many times. The rearrangement uses TRBV5-6 and TRBJ1-4; 8 bases fit TRBD1. Germline V gene data show CDR1 as SGHDT and CDR2 as YYEEEE. This CDR3 spans 14 amino acids. J lost 8 bases, V lost 5 bases, and 8 bases had no gene match. CDR3 residues: CASSPGGYDEKLFF. In DNA form, the CDR3 reads TGTGCCAGCAGTCCAGGGGGCTACGACGAAAAACTGTTTTTT.

The table lists this clonotype with many counts. This chain links TRBV20-1 with TRBJ1-2, with no clear D. Germline V gives CDR1 DFQATT, CDR2 SNEGSKA (reference sequence). This CDR3 has 13 residues. Trimming took 3 bases from V and 0 from J, leaving 8 bases between them. This CDR3 is CSASDGTNYGYTF. The CDR3 DNA reads TGCAGTGCTAGTGACGGTACTAACTATGGCTACACCTTC.

The V and J genes are TRBV7-8 and TRBJ2-3; 7 nucleotides agree with TRBD2. The CDR3 covers 17 residues. The V gene's germline CDR1 is SGHVS and CDR2 FQNEAQ. Trimming cost V 1 base and J 1 base; bases outside gene matches: 8. The CDR3 loop is CASSLVGEGSRTDTQYF. Written as DNA, the CDR3 is TGTGCCAGCAGCTTAGTGGGGGAGGGGAGCCGCACAGATACGCAGTATTTT.

Remarks on this clonotype: This sequence may be a read error, since a much larger clone differs from it by one base. The V and J genes are TRBV5-4 and TRBJ2-2, with D perhaps TRBD2 (5 bases). The germline CDR1 and CDR2 sequences are SGHNT and YYREEE (reference sequence). This CDR3 spans 13 amino acids. V lost 2 bases and J lost 9, with 11 bases in between. The CDR3 sequence is CASSFPLARELFF. The CDR3 DNA sequence: TGTGCCAGCAGCTTTCCCCTAGCCAGGGAGCTGTTTTTT.

This clonotype was observed a few times. The rearrangement joins TRBV25-1 to TRBJ1-1; D not certain. The CDR3 spans 14 residues. Germline CDR1 is MGHDK and CDR2 is SYGVNS. Trimming removed 1 base from V and 5 bases from J, with 11 bases in between. The CDR3 sequence: CASSEWGTATEAFF. The CDR3 DNA reads TGTGCCAGCAGTGAATGGGGAACGGCGACTGAAGCTTTCTTT.

In this sample, this clonotype turned up many times. The rearrangement joins TRBV6-5 to TRBJ2-3; TRBD2 aligns across 11 bases. Germline CDR1 and CDR2: MNHEY and SVGAGI. The CDR3 length is 15 residues. V lost 2 bases to trimming and J lost 10 bases; unmatched junction nucleotides: 8. The CDR3 nucleotides are TGTGCCAGCAGTTACGGGCTAGCGGGGGGCCATGCGCAGTATTTT. Translation: CASSYGLAGGHAQYF.

V gene TRBV12-3 or TRBV12-4 combines with J gene TRBJ2-5; 11 nucleotides align to TRBD2. The CDR3 totals 15 residues. V trimming: 5 bases; J trimming: 1 base; junction bases outside the gene matches: 3. CDR3 residues: CASSGLAGSQETQYF. For the CDR3, the DNA is TGTGCCAGCAGTGGACTAGCGGGCAGCCAAGAGACCCAGTACTTC.

The chain uses TRBV7-9 and TRBJ2-3; 8 bases are shared with TRBD2. CDR3 length: 14 amino acids. Germline values: CDR1 SEHNR, CDR2 FQNEAQ (reference sequence). The V segment lost 8 bases and the J segment 2 bases; nucleotides outside the gene matches: 6. The DNA for the CDR3 is TGTGCCAGCGGAATAGCGGGGATCACAGATACGCAGTATTTT. It codes for CASGIAGITDTQYF. The full variable domain, with the rest looked up from reference TRBV7-9 and TRBJ2-3, is DTGVSQNPRHKITKRGQNVTFRCDPISEHNRLYWYRQTLGQGPEFLTYFQNEAQLEKSRLLSDRFSAERPKGSFSTLEIQRTEQGDSAMYLCASGIAGITDTQYFGPGTRLTVL.

This clonotype came up many times. The chain is built from TRBV7-8 and TRBJ2-7; D gene ambiguous. V was shortened by 1 base and J by 9 bases, with 16 bases between the two germline ends. Germline V gene lookup returns CDR1 SGHVS and CDR2 FQNEAQ. There are 14 residues in the CDR3. The CDR3 is CASSLELDFLRQYF. The DNA of the CDR3 is TGTGCCAGCAGCTTAGAACTTGACTTCCTGAGGCAGTACTTC.

This clonotype was counted many times. The gene calls are TRBV6-5 and TRBJ1-1, with 9 bases fitting TRBD1. The V gene end was trimmed by 4 bases and the J gene end by 6 bases; junction bases not matched to a gene: 3. This CDR3 region has 13 residues. Looked up from germline, CDR1 is MNHEY and CDR2 is SVGAGI. CDR3 DNA: TGTGCCAGCAGTTTCAGGACAGGGGCTGAAGCTTTCTTT. It translates to CASSFRTGAEAFF.

This clonotype was seen many times. The rearrangement links TRBV29-1 to TRBJ1-1, with TRBD1 as a possible D gene (5 bases). The ends were cut back, 7 bases at V and 3 bases at J, with 15 bases in the middle. The V gene's germline CDR1 is SQVTM and CDR2 ANQGSEA. This CDR3 comprises 13 residues. The DNA for the CDR3 is TGCAGCGGGATCCCAGGGTGGGACACTGAAGCTTTCTTT. This gives the protein CSGIPGWDTEAFF.

This clonotype has ten or more counts. The chain has TRBV5-1 and TRBJ2-2; D is ambiguous. This CDR3 has 15 residues. Trimming pared 0 bases from V and 0 bases from J, leaving 6 bases between. Germline V gene lookup returns CDR1 SGHRS and CDR2 YFSETQ. This CDR3 reads CASSLVGANTGELFF. As DNA, the CDR3 is TGCGCCAGCAGCTTGGTGGGCGCGAACACCGGGGAGCTGTTTTTT.

This clonotype was counted ten times or more. The chain has TRBV6-5 and TRBJ2-3; no clear D gene. The CDR3 is 11 residues long. CDR1 MNHEY and CDR2 SVGAGI come from the germline V gene. The germline V and J ends were trimmed by 6 bases and 6 bases, with 7 bases remaining between them. The CDR3 DNA follows: TGTGCCAGCAGCGCCTTCGATACGCAGTATTTT. It encodes CASSAFDTQYF.

Only one count was recorded for this clonotype. A much more abundant neighbour one base away suggests this may be a read error. The chain is built from TRBV7-9 and TRBJ1-6; D may be TRBD1 (6 bases). The CDR3 consists of 16 residues. Germline V gene sequence: CDR1 SEHNR, CDR2 FQNEAQ (reference sequence). The CDR3 DNA reads TGTGCCAGCAGCTTAGGGGAGGCCAGGGGTAATTCACCCATCCACTTT. Translating it yields CASSLGEARGNSPIHF.